The clone carrying this TCR beta chain was counted a single time. The sample is drawn from a study of T cell responses to AZD1222 COVID-19 vaccine. Background on the study: Analyses pooled second doses at about 4 or about 12 weeks.

The CDR3 is 17 residues long. CDR1 is SNHLY and CDR2 is FYNNEI in the germline V gene. The V end lost 10 bases, the J end lost 5 bases, and 27 bases lay between the germline ends. Clones were sequenced by immunoSEQ multiplex PCR, and TCRdb holds only the in-frame ones, with some missing. The sample records about 180,000 clones, 80% to 90% being singletons. The clonotype was recovered from an adult in good health. J is TRBJ2-1 and V is TRBV2; maybe TRBD1 (5 bases). The sample in question was peripheral blood, obtained on day 0 of AZD1222 vaccination. The CDR3 DNA follows: TGTGCCATACTAAGAAGACAACAGACAGATTTACACAATGAGCAGTTCTTC. Translating it yields CAILRRQQTDLHNEQFF.